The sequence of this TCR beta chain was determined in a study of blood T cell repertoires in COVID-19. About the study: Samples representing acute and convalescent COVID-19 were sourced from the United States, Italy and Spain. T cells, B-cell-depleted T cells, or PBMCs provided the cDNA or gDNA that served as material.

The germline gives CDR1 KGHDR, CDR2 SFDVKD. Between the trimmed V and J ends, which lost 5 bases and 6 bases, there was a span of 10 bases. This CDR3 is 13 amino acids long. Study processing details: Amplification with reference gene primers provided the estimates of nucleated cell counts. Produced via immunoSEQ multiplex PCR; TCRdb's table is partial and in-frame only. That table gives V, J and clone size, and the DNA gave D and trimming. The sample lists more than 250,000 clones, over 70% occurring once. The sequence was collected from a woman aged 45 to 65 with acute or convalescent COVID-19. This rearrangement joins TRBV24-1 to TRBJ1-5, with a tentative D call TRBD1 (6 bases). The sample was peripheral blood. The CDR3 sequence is CATSAGEIQPQHF. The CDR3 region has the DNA TGTGCCACCAGTGCAGGGGAGATTCAGCCCCAGCATTTT.